The sequence of this TCR beta chain was determined in a study of T-cell reconstitution after alpha-beta-depleted transplantation in children. Many counts were recorded for this clonotype. Its matching antigen is unknown. Trimming took off 2 bases at V and 0 bases at J, with 8 bases between the two ends. The CDR3 sequence is 15 residues long. CDR1 is MDHEN and CDR2 is SYDVKM in the germline V gene. Study conclusions and caveats: Some patients' high day-60 TCRbeta diversity was attributed to recipient cells surviving conditioning. It was reported that alpha-beta T cells came from several hundred expanded graft clones (about two months after transplant).

Molecular barcoding with unique molecular identifiers was used for the TCRbeta library. TCRdb fed the PCR reads into MiXCR, producing one record per CDR3 protein. This repertoire shows around 52,000 distinct CDR3 sequences, approximately 6.1% found once; its top ten account for about 30%. This specimen was PBMCs, mostly from graft donor cells, taken 60 days after TCRalphabeta/CD19-depleted stem cell transplant. The sequence was collected from a female patient between 2 and 15 years old who had a stem cell transplant for aplastic anemia, so the T cells may come from the graft donor. The rearrangement joins TRBV28 to TRBJ2-1; D gene unclear. CDR3 nucleotide sequence: TGTGCCAGCAGTTTACCCCCCGCCTCCTACAATGAGCAGTTCTTC. This translates into CASSLPPASYNEQFF.